This entry lists 17 T cell receptor beta chains sequenced from one sample in a study of OX40 agonist ivuxolimab in advanced cancers. TCRdb keeps only in-frame clones here, not all; method: immunoSEQ multiplex PCR. The repertoire consists of 73,000 or so clones, with about 86% occurring once and the leading ten covering 0.75%. Sample: CD4+ or CD8+ T cells sorted from blood, taken in a trial of the OX40 agonist ivuxolimab. The source is an adult with an advanced solid tumor such as melanoma, head and neck, liver or kidney cancer.

As regards this clone: At one boundary the junction diverges from the germline segment, which might be a read error. The rearrangement uses TRBV20-1 and TRBJ2-4, with D hard to call. The length of the CDR3 is 10 residues. Per germline, CDR1 DFQATT and CDR2 SNEGSKA (reference sequence). The CDR3 reads CSAPNNIQYF. The CDR3 DNA reads as TGCAGTGCACCCAACAACATTCAGTACTTC.

V and J are TRBV9 and TRBJ2-2, with D perhaps matching TRBD1 (7 bases). Germline V gene data show CDR1 as SGDLS and CDR2 as YYNGEE. The CDR3 covers 15 residues. V dropped 2 bases and J dropped 4 bases, with 12 bases sitting between them. The CDR3 protein is CASSVRQGGTGELFF. Here the CDR3 DNA reads TGTGCCAGCAGCGTCCGACAGGGAGGCACCGGGGAGCTGTTTTTT.

The rearrangement links TRBV21-1 to TRBJ2-7; TRBD1 was called by the table and not checked on the DNA. TRBV21-1 corresponds to a pseudogene. This CDR3 has 12 amino acids. The DNA for the CDR3 is TGTGCCAGCAGCAAAGGGACAGGCGAGCAGTACTTC. This codes for CASSKGTGEQYF.

J is TRBJ2-1 and V is TRBV7-6; 11 bases fit TRBD2. The CDR3 runs to 17 residues. Germline V lookup: CDR1 SGHVS, CDR2 FNYEAQ. Trimming took 1 base from V and 7 from J; bases not matched to a gene: 9. This CDR3 is CASSLETSGTHGNEQFF. CDR3 nucleotide sequence: TGTGCCAGCAGCTTAGAGACTAGCGGGACCCATGGGAATGAGCAGTTCTTC.

This clone showed up just a few times. The genes are TRBV7-2 and TRBJ1-2, with D unresolved. Germline values: CDR1 SGHTA, CDR2 FQGNSA. There are 14 residues in the CDR3. V lost 1 base and J 8 bases, leaving 14 bases between the germline ends. The CDR3 nucleotides read TGTGCCAGCAGCTTAGACGGCGGAGTGTGGGGCTACACCTTC. Amino acids: CASSLDGGVWGYTF.

The chain is built from TRBV28 and TRBJ1-5, with TRBD1 as a possible D gene (5 bases). V lost 6 bases, J lost 4 bases, and 7 bases lay in between. This CDR3 spans 12 amino acids. CDR1 is MDHEN, CDR2 SYDVKM, per germline. The CDR3 loop is CASRGVNQPQHF. The DNA for the CDR3 is TGTGCCAGCAGGGGGGTGAATCAGCCCCAGCATTTT.

V and J are TRBV5-8 and TRBJ2-5; TRBD1 matches at 7 bases. The germline V gene encodes CDR1 SGHTS and CDR2 YDEGEE. V trimming: 4 bases; J trimming: 5 bases; junction bases outside the gene matches: 8. The length of the CDR3 is 14 residues. The CDR3 coding sequence is TGTGCCAGCAGCCCGGGACAGCTGTTGGAGACCCAGTACTTC. The encoded protein is CASSPGQLLETQYF.

The chain has TRBV7-9 and TRBJ2-7, with 12 bases lining up with TRBD2. Germline V gene sequence: CDR1 SEHNR, CDR2 FQNEAQ (reference sequence). V was pared by 5 bases and J by 2 bases, with 4 bases of the junction left unmatched. This CDR3 is built from 15 residues. CDR3 coding DNA: TGTGCCAGCAGCAAACTAGCGGGAGGCCCCTACGAGCAGTACTTC. It yields the protein CASSKLAGGPYEQYF.

The chain combines TRBV18 with TRBJ1-5, with no clear D. Looked up from germline, CDR1 is KGHSH and CDR2 is LQKENI. The CDR3 runs to 15 residues. V was trimmed by 1 base and J by 0 bases, leaving 7 bases between them. The CDR3 coding sequence is TGTGCCAGCTCACCACAACAGTGTAGCAATCAGCCCCAGCATTTT. Protein sequence: CASSPQQCSNQPQHF.

This chain uses TRBV6-5 with TRBJ1-2; D gene ambiguous. The CDR3 has 13 amino acids. In germline, CDR1 is MNHEY, CDR2 SVGAGI. Trimming shortened V by 0 bases and J by 8 bases, and 10 bases separated the two germline ends. This CDR3 is CASSYSGSRGYTF. As DNA, the CDR3 is TGTGCCAGCAGTTACTCGGGGTCACGAGGCTACACCTTC.

The chain links TRBV14 to TRBJ1-1, with a possible D match to TRBD1 (5 bases). The germline V and J ends were trimmed by 4 bases and 7 bases, with 10 bases remaining between them. Germline-derived CDR1 and CDR2 are SGHDN and FVKESK. The CDR3 runs 12 residues. The CDR3 reads CASSRQGVEAFF. The CDR3 nucleotides are TGTGCCAGCAGCCGCCAGGGAGTTGAAGCTTTCTTT.

The V and J genes are TRBV25-1 and TRBJ2-3; 9 nucleotides match TRBD2. CDR3 length equals 14 residues. Unmatched junction bases numbered 1, after V lost 3 bases and J lost 3 bases. Germline CDR1 reads MGHDK; CDR2 reads SYGVNS. In DNA form, the CDR3 reads TGTGCCAGCAGTGATAGCGGGAGTACAGATACGCAGTATTTT. Translating gives CASSDSGSTDTQYF.

The chain has TRBV10-1 and TRBJ2-3, with TRBD1 matching over 7 bases. CDR3 length equals 12 residues. V trimming: 5 bases; J trimming: 5 bases; junction bases outside the gene matches: 1. In germline, CDR1 is WNHNN, CDR2 SYGVQD (reference sequence). CDR3 protein: CASSSGGDTQYF. CDR3 in DNA: TGCGCCAGCAGTTCAGGGGGAGATACGCAGTATTTT.

The chain recombines TRBV5-4 with TRBJ2-2; D is perhaps TRBD2 (6 bases). The germline gives CDR1 SGHNT, CDR2 YYREEE (reference sequence). The CDR3 contains 15 residues. V was trimmed by 0 bases and J by 3 bases, leaving 9 bases between them. CDR3 in amino acids: CASSLDQRDTGELFF. Here the CDR3 DNA reads TGTGCCAGCAGCTTGGACCAGCGGGACACCGGGGAGCTGTTTTTT.

This clone is judged medium-sized. This chain uses TRBV28 with TRBJ2-7, with 7 bases fitting TRBD1. CDR3 length: 15 amino acids. The junction had 5 bases not matched to a gene; V was cut back by 2 bases and J by 1 base. The germline gives CDR1 MDHEN, CDR2 SYDVKM. The CDR3 DNA sequence: TGTGCCAGCAGTTTAACACAGGGGTATTCCTACGAGCAGTACTTC. As protein: CASSLTQGYSYEQYF.

The genes are TRBV5-6 and TRBJ1-2, with TRBD1 matching over 7 bases. The CDR3 covers 14 residues. With V trimmed by 5 bases and J by 4 bases, 8 bases remained unmatched. Germline loops: CDR1 SGHDT, CDR2 YYEEEE. The CDR3 nucleotides are TGTGCCAGCAGAAAGGGACAGTCCATCTATGGCTACACCTTC. Protein sequence: CASRKGQSIYGYTF.

The CDR3 DNA is TGTGCCAGCAGTCGTACAGGGGCCTCGTTGACAGATACGCAGTATTTT. This translates into CASSRTGASLTDTQYF. The rearrangement uses TRBV7-2 and TRBJ2-3; 7 bases line up with TRBD1. V was clipped by 6 bases and J by 3 bases; unmatched bases: 12. Germline V lookup: CDR1 SGHTA, CDR2 FQGNSA. CDR3 length: 16 residues. The full variable domain, its missing parts supplied by reference TRBV7-2 and TRBJ2-3, is GAGVSQSPSNKVTEKGKDVELRCDPISGHTALYWYRQSLGQGLEFLIYFQGNSAPDKSGLPSDRFSAERTGGSVSTLTIQRTQQEDSAVYLCASSRTGASLTDTQYFGPGTRLTVL.